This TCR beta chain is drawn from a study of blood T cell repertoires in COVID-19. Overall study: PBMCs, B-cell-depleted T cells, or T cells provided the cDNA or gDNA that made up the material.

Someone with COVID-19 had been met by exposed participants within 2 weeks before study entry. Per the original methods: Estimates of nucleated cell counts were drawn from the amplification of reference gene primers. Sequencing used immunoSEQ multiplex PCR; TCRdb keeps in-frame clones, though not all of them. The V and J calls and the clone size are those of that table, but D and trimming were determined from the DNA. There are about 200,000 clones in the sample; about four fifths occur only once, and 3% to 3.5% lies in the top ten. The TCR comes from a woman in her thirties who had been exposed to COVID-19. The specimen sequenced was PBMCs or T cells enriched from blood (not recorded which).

CDR3 DNA: TGTGCCAGCAGCTTGGCGGGGGAAACTGAAGCTTTCTTT. Protein product: CASSLAGETEAFF. The chain carries TRBV5-5 and TRBJ1-1, with a possible D match to TRBD1 (5 bases). Trimming took off 0 bases at V and 5 bases at J, with 8 bases between the two ends. Germline V lookup: CDR1 SGHKS, CDR2 YYEKEE (reference sequence). The CDR3 runs to 13 residues. The complete variable domain, with remaining parts taken from reference TRBV5-5 and TRBJ1-1, reads DAGVTQSPTHLIKTRGQQVTLRCSPISGHKSVSWYQQVLGQGPQFIFQYYEKEERGRGNFPDRFSARQFPNYSSELNVNALLLGDSALYLCASSLAGETEAFFGQGTRLTVV.